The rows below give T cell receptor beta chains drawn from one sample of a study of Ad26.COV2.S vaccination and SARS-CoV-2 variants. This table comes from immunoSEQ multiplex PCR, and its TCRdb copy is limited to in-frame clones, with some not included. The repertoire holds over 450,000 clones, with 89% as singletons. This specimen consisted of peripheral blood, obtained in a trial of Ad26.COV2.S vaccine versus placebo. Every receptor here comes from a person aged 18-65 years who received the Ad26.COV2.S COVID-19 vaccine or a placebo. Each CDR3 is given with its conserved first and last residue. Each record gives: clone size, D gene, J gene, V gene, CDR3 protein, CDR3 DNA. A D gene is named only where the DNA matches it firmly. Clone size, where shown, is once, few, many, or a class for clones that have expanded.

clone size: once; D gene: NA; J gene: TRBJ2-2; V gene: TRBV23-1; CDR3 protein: CASMDGDTGELFF; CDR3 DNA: TGCGCCAGCATGGACGGGGATACCGGGGAGCTGTTTTTT
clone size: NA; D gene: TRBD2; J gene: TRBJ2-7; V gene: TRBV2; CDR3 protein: CASSDGLAGPYEQYF; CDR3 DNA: TGTGCCAGCAGTGATGGGCTAGCGGGCCCCTACGAGCAGTACTTC
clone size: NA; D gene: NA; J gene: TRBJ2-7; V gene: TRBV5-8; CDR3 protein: CASRRALFSYEQYF; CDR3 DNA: TGTGCCAGTCGAAGGGCCCTCTTCTCCTACGAGCAGTACTTC
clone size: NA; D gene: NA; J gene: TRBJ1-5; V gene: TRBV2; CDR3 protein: CASSTQGWGNQPQHF; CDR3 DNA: TGTGCCAGCAGTACCCAGGGGTGGGGCAATCAGCCCCAGCATTTT
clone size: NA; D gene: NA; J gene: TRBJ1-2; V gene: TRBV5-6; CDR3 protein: CASSLGRSQGVYGYTF; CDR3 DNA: TGTGCCAGCAGCTTGGGGCGGTCCCAGGGTGTCTATGGCTACACCTTC
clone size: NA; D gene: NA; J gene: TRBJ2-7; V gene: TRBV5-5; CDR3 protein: CASSLLGPYEQYF; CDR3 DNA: TGTGCCAGCAGCTTGCTGGGTCCCTACGAGCAGTACTTC
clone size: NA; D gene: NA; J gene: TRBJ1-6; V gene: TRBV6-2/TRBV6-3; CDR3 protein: CASSYGERDSSPLHF; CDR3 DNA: TGTGCCAGCAGTTACGGGGAGAGAGACAGTTCACCCCTCCACTTT
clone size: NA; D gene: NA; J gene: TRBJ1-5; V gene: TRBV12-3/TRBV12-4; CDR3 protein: CASSLQDNQPQHF; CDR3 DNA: TGTGCCAGCAGTTTACAGGACAATCAGCCCCAGCATTTT
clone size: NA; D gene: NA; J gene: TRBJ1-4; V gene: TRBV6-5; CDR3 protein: CASSFRPREKLFF; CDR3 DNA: TGTGCCAGCAGTTTTAGACCCCGGGAAAAACTGTTTTTT
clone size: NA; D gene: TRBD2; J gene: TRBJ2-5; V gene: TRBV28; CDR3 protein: CASSLPGLAGTQYF; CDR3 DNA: TGTGCCAGCAGTCTACCCGGACTAGCTGGGACCCAGTACTTC
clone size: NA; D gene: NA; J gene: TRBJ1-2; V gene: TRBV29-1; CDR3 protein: CSVAGPLYGYTF; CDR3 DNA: TGCAGCGTTGCAGGGCCCCTATATGGCTACACCTTC
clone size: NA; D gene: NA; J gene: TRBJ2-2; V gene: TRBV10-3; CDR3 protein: CAILDTPNTGELFF; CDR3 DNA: TGTGCCATCCTAGATACCCCGAACACCGGGGAGCTGTTTTTT
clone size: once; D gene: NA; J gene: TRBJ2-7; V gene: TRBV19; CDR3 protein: CASSKIIPGEQYF; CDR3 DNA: TGTGCCAGTAGTAAGATCATCCCGGGCGAGCAGTACTTC
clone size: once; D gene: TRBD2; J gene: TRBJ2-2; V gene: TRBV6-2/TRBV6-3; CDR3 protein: CASSSPPGGSGRTGELFF; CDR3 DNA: TGTGCCAGCAGTTCACCCCCCGGAGGGAGCGGGAGAACCGGGGAGCTGTTTTTT
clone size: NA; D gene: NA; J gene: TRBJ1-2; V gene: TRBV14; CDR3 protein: CASSQDRGGIVYGYTF; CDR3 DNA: TGTGCCAGCAGCCAAGATAGGGGGGGCATCGTCTATGGCTACACCTTC
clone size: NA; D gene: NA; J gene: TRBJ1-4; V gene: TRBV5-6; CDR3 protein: CASSPAGFANEKLFF; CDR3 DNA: TGTGCCAGCAGCCCCGCAGGGTTCGCTAATGAAAAACTGTTTTTT
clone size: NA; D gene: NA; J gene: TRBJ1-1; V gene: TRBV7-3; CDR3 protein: CASSLMGTTEAFF; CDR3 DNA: TGTGCCAGCAGCTTAATGGGGACCACTGAAGCTTTCTTT
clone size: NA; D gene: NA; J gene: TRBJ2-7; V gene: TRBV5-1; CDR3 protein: CASSVTPTASYEQYF; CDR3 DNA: TGCGCCAGCTCGGTCACCCCGACGGCTTCCTACGAGCAGTACTTC
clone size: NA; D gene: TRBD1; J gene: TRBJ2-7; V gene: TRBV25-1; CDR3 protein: CASSDPRGHYEQYF; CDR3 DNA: TGTGCCAGCAGTGATCCCAGGGGGCACTACGAGCAGTACTTC
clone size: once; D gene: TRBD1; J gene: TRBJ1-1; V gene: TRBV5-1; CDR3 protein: CASSLATGWTEAFF; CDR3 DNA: TGCGCCAGCAGCTTGGCGACAGGGTGGACTGAAGCTTTCTTT
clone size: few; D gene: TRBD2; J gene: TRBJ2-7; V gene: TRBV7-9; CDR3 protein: CASSLGVAGVTYEQYF; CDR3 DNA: TGTGCCAGCAGCTTAGGGGTAGCGGGGGTTACCTACGAGCAGTACTTC
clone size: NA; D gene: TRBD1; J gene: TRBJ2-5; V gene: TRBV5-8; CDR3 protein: CASSSGNRGHGETQYF; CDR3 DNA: TGTGCCAGCAGCTCGGGAAACAGGGGGCATGGGGAGACCCAGTACTTC
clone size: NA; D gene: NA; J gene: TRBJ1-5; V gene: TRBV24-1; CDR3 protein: CATSGPEAGPLLPQHF; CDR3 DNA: TGTGCCACCAGTGGCCCGGAGGCGGGACCCTTATTACCTCAGCATTTT
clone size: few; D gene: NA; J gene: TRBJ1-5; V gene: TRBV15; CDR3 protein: CATSRDILSNQPQHF; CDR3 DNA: TGTGCCACCAGCAGAGATATCTTGAGCAATCAGCCCCAGCATTTT
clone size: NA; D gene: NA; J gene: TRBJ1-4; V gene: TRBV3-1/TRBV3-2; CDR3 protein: CASSQVGGAGEKLFF; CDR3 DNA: TGTGCCAGCAGCCAAGTAGGTGGAGCGGGTGAAAAACTGTTTTTT
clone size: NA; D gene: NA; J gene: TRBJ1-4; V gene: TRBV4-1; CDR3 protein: CASSLTGGSGEKLFF; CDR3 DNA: TGCGCCAGCAGCCTCACCGGGGGCTCCGGTGAAAAACTGTTTTTT
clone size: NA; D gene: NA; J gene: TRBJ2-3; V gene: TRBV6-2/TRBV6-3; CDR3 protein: CASSYWVTDTQYF; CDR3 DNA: TGTGCCAGCAGTTACTGGGTCACAGATACGCAGTATTTT
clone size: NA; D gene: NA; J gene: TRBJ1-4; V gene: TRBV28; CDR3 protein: CASSSPGATNEKLFF; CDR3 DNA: TGTGCCAGCAGTTCCCCTGGTGCAACTAATGAAAAACTGTTTTTT
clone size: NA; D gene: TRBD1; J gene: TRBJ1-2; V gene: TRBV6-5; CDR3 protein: CASSPRGGTGNGYTF; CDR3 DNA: TGTGCCAGCAGCCCGCGGGGGGGGACAGGGAATGGCTACACCTTC
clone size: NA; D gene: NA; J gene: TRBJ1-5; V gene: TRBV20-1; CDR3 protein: CSASLAPNSNQPQHF; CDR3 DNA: TGCAGTGCTAGTCTGGCTCCGAATAGCAATCAGCCCCAGCATTTT
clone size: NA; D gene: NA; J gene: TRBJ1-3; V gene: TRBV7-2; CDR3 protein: CASSLEFWGSGNTIYF; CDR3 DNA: TGTGCCAGCAGCTTAGAGTTTTGGGGCTCTGGAAACACCATATATTTT
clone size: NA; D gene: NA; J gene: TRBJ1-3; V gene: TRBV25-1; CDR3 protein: CATLSAGNTIYF; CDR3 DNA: TGTGCCACCCTATCGGCGGGAAACACCATATATTTT
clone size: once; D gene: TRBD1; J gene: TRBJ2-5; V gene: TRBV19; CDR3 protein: CASSPHPGTGQETQYF; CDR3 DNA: TGTGCCAGTAGTCCCCACCCCGGGACAGGGCAAGAGACCCAGTACTTC
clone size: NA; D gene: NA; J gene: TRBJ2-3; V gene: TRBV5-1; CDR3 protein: CASSVLLVGTDTQYF; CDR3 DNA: TGCGCCAGCAGCGTATTACTAGTAGGTACGGATACGCAGTATTTT
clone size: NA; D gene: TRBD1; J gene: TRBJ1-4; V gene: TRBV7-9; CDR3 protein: CASSLRGPAEKLFF; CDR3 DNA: TGTGCCAGCAGCTTAAGGGGGCCCGCGGAAAAACTGTTTTTT
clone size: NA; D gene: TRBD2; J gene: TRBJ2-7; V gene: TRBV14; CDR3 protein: CASSQVLAGSYEQYF; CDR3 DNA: TGTGCCAGCAGCCAAGTTCTAGCGGGATCCTACGAGCAGTACTTC
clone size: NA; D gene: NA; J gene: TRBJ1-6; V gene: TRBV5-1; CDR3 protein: CASSLGPASSYNSPLHF; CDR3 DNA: TGCGCCAGCAGCTTGGGGCCAGCGAGCTCCTATAATTCACCCCTCCACTTT
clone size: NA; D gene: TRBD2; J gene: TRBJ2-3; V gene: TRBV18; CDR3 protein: CASSLKLAGGPDTQYF; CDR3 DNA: TGTGCCAGCTCGCTCAAACTAGCGGGGGGGCCCGATACGCAGTATTTT
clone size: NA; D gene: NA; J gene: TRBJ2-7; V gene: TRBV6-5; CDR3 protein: CASSPYYEQYF; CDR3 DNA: TGTGCCAGCAGTCCTTACTACGAGCAGTACTTC
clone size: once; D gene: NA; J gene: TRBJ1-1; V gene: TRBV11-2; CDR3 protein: CASSSGPRGTEAFF; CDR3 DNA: TGTGCCAGCAGCTCCGGGCCCCGAGGAACTGAAGCTTTCTTT
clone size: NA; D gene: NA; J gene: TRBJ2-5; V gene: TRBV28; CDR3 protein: CASRFSGKETQYF; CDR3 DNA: TGTGCCAGCAGATTTAGCGGAAAAGAGACCCAGTACTTC
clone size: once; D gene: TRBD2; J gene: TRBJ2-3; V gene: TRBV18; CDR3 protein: CASSPASGSPDTQYF; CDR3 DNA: TGTGCCAGCTCACCAGCTAGCGGGAGCCCAGATACGCAGTATTTT
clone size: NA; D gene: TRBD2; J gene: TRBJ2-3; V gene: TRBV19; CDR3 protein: CASPGLAGWGDTQYF; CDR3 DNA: TGTGCCAGTCCGGGACTAGCGGGATGGGGAGATACGCAGTATTTT
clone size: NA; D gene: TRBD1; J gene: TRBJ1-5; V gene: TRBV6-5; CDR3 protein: CASSPGGSHRQPQHF; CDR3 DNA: TGTGCCAGCTCCCCAGGGGGCTCCCACCGGCAGCCCCAGCATTTT
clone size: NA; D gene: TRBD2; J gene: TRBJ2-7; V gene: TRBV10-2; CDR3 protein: CASRITSGDYEQYF; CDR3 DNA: TGCGCCAGCAGAATAACTAGCGGGGATTACGAGCAGTACTTC
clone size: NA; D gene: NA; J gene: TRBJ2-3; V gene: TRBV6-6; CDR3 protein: CASSYQGTATDTQYF; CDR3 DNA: TGTGCCAGCAGTTACCAGGGAACCGCCACAGATACGCAGTATTTT
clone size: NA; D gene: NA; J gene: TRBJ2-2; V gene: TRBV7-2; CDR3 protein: CASSLALPANTGELFF; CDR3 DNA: TGTGCCAGCAGCTTAGCGCTCCCAGCGAACACCGGGGAGCTGTTTTTT
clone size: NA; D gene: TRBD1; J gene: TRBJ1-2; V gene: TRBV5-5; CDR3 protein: CASSLTGANYGYTF; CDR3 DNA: TGTGCCAGCAGCTTGACAGGGGCTAACTATGGCTACACCTTC
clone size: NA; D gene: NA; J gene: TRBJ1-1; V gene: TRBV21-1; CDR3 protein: CASRNTPGPQNTEAFF; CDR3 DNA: TGTGCCAGCAGAAATACTCCGGGACCACAGAACACTGAAGCTTTCTTT
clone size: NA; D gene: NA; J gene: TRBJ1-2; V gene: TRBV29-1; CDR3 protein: CSVEDVTEVSRPYGYTF; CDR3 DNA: TGCAGCGTTGAAGATGTTACGGAGGTGTCCCGCCCTTATGGCTACACCTTC
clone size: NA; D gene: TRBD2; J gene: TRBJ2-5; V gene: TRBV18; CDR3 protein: CASSPRAGVDETQYF; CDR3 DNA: TGTGCCAGCTCACCACGGGCGGGAGTAGATGAGACCCAGTACTTC